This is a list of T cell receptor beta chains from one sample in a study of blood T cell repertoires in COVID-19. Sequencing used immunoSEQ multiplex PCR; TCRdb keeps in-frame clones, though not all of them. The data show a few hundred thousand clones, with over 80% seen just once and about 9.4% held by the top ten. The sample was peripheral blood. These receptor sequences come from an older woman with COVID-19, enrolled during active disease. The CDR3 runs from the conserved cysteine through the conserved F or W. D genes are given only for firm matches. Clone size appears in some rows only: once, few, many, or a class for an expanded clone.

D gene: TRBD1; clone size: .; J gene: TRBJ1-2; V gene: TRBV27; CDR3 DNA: TGTGCCAGCGATAAAACAGGGGGCGGAGGCTACACCTTC; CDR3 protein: CASDKTGGGGYTF
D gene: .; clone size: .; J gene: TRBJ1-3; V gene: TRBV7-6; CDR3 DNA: TGTGCCAGCAGCCCCCGGGAGGCCCCTCTCTCTGGAAACACCATATATTTT; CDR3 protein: CASSPREAPLSGNTIYF
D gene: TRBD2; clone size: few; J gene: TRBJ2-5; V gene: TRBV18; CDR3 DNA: TGTGCCAGCTCACCGCCATACCGGGACTTAGGGAGGGTTGGAGAGACCCAGTACTTC; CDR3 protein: CASSPPYRDLGRVGETQYF
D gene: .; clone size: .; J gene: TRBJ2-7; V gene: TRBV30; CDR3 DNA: TGTGCCGGAGCTAACGCCTACGAGCAGTACTTC; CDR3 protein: CAGANAYEQYF
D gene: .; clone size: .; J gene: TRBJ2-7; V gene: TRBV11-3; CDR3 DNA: TGTGCCAGCAGCTTTGGGGGCATAAGCGGAAAACCAAGCGAGCAGTACTTC; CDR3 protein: CASSFGGISGKPSEQYF
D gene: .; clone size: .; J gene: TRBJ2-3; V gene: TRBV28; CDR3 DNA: TGTGCCAGCAGCCCATCAACGGGGTCTACTGGTACAGATACGCAGTATTTT; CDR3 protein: CASSPSTGSTGTDTQYF
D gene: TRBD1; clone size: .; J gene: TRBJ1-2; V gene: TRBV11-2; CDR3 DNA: TGTGCCAGCAGCTTAGTCTCAGGACAGGGCCTCTATGGCTACACCTTC; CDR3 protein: CASSLVSGQGLYGYTF
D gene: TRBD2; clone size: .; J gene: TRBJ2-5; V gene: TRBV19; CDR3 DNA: TGTGCCAGTAGTACTTCCGGGGCCGGGGCTCTGCGGGGGCAAGAGACCCAGTACTTC; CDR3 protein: CASSTSGAGALRGQETQYF
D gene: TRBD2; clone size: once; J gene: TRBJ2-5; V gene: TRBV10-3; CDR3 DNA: TGTGCCATCAGCGCCGTAGGGGTAGCGGGAGTTCGGGGGCAAGAGACCCAGTACTTC; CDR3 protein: CAISAVGVAGVRGQETQYF
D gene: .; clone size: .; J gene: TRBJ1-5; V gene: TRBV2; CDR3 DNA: TGTGCCAGCAGTGGAACAGGGCTTAGCAATCAGCCCCAGCATTTT; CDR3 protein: CASSGTGLSNQPQHF
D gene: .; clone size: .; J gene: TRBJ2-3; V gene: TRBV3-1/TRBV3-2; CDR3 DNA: TGTGCCAGCAGCCCTACAAGCCTTGCCAGGATGCAGTATTTT; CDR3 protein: CASSPTSLARMQYF
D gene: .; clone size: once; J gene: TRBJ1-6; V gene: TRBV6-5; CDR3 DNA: TGTGCCGCGGGGCGGCGGGATTCACCCCTCCACTTT; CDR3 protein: CAAGRRDSPLHF
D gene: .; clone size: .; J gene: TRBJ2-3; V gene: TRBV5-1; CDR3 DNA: TGCGCCAGCAGCTTGGCCAGGGGGGAGGCTTTGATTAGCACAGATACGCAGTATTTT; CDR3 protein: CASSLARGEALISTDTQYF
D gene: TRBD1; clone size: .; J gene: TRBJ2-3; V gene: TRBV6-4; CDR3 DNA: TGTGCCAGCAGCCCAGGGGGTTCCACAGATACGCAGTATTTT; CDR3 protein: CASSPGGSTDTQYF
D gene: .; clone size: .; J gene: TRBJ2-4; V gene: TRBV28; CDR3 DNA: TGTGCCAGCAGTATACTTGCCAAAAACATTCAGTACTTC; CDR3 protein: CASSILAKNIQYF
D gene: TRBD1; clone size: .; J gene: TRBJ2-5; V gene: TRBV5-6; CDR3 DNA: TGTGCCAGCAGCTTGGCGACAGGGCCAGGGGAGACCCAGTACTTC; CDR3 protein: CASSLATGPGETQYF
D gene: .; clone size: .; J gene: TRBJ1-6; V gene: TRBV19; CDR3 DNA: TGTGCCAGTAGTATGGGCAGGGATTCACCCCTCCACTTT; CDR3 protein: CASSMGRDSPLHF
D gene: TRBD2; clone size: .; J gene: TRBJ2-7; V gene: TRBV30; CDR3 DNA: TGTGCCTGGGGGCGCGGGGCTAGCGGATCCTACGAGCAGTACTTC; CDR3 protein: CAWGRGASGSYEQYF
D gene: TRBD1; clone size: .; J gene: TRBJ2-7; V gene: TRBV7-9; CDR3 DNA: TGTGCCAGCAGCTTAGGGTTTAGGGACAGGGAGTACTTC; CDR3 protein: CASSLGFRDREYF
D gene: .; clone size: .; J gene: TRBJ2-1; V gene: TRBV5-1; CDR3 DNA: TGCGCCAGCAGCTTTCGGACAGAATCCTACAATGAGCAGTTCTTC; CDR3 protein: CASSFRTESYNEQFF
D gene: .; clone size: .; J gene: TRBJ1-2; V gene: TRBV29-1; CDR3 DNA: TGCAGCGTGTCCGAGGGTGACTATGGCTACACCTTC; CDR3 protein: CSVSEGDYGYTF
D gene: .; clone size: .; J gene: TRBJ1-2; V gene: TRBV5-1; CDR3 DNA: TGCGCCAGCAGCTTAATACAGGACTATGGCTACACCTTC; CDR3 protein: CASSLIQDYGYTF
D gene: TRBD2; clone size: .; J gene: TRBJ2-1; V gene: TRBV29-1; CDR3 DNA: TGCAGCGTTGAAGATCCCCTAGCGGGAGTTTACAATGAGCAGTTCTTC; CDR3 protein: CSVEDPLAGVYNEQFF
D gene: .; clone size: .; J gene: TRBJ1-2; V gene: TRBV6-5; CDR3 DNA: TGTGCCAGCAGTTCCCCGGGGTCCGTTGGCTACACCTTC; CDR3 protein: CASSSPGSVGYTF
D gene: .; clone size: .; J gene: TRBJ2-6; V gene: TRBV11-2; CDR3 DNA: TGTGCCAGCAGTTTAGGGCACTCTGGGGCCAACGTCCTGACTTTC; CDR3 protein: CASSLGHSGANVLTF
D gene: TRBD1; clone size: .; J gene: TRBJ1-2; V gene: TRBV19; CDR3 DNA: TGTGCCAGTTCGACAGGGCTTTCGTATAACTATGGCTACACCTTC; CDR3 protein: CASSTGLSYNYGYTF